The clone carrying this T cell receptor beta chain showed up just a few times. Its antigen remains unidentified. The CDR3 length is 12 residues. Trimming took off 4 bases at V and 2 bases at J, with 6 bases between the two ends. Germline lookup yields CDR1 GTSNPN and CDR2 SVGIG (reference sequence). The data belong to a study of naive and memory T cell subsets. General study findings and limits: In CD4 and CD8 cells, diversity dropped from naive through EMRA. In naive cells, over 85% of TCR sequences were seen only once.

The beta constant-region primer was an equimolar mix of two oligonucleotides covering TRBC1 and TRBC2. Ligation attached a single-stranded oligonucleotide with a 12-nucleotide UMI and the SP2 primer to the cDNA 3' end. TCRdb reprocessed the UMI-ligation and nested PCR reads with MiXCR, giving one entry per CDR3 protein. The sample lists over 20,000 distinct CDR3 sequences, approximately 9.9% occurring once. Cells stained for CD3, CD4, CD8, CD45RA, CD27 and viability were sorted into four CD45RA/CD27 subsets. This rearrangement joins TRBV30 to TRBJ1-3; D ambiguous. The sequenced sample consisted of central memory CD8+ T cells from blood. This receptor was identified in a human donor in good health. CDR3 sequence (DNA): TGTGCCTGGAAAGGGCCTGGAAACACCATATATTTT. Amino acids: CAWKGPGNTIYF.